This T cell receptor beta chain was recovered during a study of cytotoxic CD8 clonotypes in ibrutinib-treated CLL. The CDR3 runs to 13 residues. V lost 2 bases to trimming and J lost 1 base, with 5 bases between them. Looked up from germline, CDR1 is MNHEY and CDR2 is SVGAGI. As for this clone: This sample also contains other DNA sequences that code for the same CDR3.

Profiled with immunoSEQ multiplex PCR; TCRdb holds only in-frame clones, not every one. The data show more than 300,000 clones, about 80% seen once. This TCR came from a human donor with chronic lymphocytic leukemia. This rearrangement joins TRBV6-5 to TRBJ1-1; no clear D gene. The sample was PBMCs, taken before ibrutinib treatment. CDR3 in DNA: TGTGCCAGCAGTTACGGGTCGAACACTGAAGCTTTCTTT. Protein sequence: CASSYGSNTEAFF.